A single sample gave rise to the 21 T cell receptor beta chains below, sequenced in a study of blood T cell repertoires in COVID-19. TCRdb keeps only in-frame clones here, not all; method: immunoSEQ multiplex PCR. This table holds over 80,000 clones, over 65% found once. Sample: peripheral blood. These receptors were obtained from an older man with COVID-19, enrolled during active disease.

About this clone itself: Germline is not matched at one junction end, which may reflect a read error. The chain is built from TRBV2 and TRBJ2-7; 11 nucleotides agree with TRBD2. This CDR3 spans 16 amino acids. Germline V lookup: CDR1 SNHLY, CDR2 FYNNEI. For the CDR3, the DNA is TGTGCCAGCTGTGAAGACTTAGCGGGAGGGATCAACGAGCAGTACTTC. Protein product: CASCEDLAGGINEQYF.

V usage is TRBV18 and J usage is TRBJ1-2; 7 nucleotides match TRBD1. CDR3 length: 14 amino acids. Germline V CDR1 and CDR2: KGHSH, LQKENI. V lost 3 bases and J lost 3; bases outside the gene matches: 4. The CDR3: CASSPTGRDYGYTF. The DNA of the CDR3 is TGTGCCAGCTCACCGACAGGGAGAGACTATGGCTACACCTTC.

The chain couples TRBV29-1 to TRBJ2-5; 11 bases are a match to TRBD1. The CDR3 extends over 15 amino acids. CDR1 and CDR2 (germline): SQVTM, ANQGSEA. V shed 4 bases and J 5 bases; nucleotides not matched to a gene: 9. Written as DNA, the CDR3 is TGCAGCGTTGTGTATTGGACAGGGGGCGCGGAGACCCAGTACTTC. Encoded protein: CSVVYWTGGAETQYF.

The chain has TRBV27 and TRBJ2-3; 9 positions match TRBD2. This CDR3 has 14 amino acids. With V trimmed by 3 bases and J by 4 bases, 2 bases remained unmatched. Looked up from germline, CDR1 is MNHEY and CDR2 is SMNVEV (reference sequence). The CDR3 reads CASSLSGRPDTQYF. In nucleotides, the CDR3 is TGTGCCAGCAGTTTGAGCGGGAGGCCAGATACGCAGTATTTT.

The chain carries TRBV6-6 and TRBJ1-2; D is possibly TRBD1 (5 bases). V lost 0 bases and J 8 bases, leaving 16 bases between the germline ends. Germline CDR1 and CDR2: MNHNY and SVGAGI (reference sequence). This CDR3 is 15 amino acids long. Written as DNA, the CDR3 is TGTGCCAGCAGTTACTCGATGGGCCAGGGAGGCGGCTACACCTTC. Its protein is CASSYSMGQGGGYTF.

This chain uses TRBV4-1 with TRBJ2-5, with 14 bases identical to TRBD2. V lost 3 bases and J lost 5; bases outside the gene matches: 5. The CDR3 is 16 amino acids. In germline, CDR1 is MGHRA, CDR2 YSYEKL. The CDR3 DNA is TGCGCCAGCAGCCAGAGACTAGCGGGAGGGCGGGAGACCCAGTACTTC. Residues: CASSQRLAGGRETQYF.

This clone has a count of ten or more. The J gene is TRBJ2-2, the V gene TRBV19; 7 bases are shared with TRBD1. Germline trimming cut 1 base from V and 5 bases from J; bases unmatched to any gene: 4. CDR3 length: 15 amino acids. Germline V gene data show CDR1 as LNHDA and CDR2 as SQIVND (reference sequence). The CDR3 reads CASSIASTGTGELFF. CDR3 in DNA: TGTGCCAGTAGTATAGCTTCGACAGGGACCGGGGAGCTGTTTTTT. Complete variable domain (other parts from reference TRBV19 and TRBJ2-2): DGGITQSPKYLFRKEGQNVTLSCEQNLNHDAMYWYRQDPGQGLRLIYYSQIVNDFQKGDIAEGYSVSREKKESFPLTVTSAQKNPTAFYLCASSIASTGTGELFFGEGSRLTVL.

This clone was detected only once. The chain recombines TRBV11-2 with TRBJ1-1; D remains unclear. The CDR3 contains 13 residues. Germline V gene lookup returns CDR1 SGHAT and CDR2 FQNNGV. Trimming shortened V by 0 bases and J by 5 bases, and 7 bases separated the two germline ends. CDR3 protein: CASSLEAVTEAFF. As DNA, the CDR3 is TGTGCCAGCAGCTTAGAGGCGGTTACTGAAGCTTTCTTT.

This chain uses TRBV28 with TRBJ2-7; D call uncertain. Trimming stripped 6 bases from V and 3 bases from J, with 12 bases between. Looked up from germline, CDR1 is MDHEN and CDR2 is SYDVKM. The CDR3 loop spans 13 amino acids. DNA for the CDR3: TGTGCCAGCAGGGTGGGTCAGGACTACGAGCAGTACTTC. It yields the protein CASRVGQDYEQYF.

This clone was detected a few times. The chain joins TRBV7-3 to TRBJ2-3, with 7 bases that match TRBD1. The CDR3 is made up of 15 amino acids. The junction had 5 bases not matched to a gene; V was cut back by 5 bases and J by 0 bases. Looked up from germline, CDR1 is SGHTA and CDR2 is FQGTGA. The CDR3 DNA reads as TGTGCCAGCAGCCCCGGGACAGCTAGCACAGATACGCAGTATTTT. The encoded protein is CASSPGTASTDTQYF.

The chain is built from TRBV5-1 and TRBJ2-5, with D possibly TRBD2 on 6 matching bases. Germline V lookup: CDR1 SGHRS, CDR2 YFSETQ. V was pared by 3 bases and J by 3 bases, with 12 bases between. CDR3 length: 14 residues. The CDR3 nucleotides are TGCGCCAGCAGCTGGGGCCGGGGGAAAGAGACCCAGTACTTC. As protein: CASSWGRGKETQYF. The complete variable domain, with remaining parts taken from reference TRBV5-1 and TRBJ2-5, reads KAGVTQTPRYLIKTRGQQVTLSCSPISGHRSVSWYQQTPGQGLQFLFEYFSETQRNKGNFPGRFSGRQFSNSRSEMNVSTLELGDSALYLCASSWGRGKETQYFGPGTRLLVL.

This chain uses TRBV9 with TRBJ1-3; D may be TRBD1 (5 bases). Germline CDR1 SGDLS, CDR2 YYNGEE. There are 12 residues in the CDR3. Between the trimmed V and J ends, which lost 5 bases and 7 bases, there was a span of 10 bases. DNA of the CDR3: TGTGCCAGCAGGGGGGGAGGGAACACCATATATTTT. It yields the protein CASRGGGNTIYF.

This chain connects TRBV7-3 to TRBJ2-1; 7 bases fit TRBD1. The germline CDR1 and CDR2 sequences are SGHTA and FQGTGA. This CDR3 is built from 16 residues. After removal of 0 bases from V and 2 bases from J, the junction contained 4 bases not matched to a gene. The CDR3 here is CASSLTDRVAYNEQFF. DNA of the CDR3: TGTGCCAGCAGCTTAACTGACAGGGTAGCCTACAATGAGCAGTTCTTC.

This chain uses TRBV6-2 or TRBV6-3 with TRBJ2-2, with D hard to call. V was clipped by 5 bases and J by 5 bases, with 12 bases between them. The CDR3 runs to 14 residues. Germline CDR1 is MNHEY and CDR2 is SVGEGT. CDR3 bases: TGTGCCAGCAGTCGAAACAGAGAAACCGGGGAGCTGTTTTTT. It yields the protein CASSRNRETGELFF.

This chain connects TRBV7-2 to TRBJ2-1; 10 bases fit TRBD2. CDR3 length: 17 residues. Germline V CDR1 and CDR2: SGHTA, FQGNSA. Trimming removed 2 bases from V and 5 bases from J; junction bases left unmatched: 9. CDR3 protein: CASSLYTSGNRNNEQFF. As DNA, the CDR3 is TGTGCCAGCAGCTTATACACTAGCGGGAACCGCAACAATGAGCAGTTCTTC.

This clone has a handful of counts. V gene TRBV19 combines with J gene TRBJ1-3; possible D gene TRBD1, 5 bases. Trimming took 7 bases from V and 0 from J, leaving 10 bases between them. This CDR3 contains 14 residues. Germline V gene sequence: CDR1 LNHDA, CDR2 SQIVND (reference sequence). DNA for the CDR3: TGTGCCAGTAACCCACAGGTCTCTGGAAACACCATATATTTT. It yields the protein CASNPQVSGNTIYF.

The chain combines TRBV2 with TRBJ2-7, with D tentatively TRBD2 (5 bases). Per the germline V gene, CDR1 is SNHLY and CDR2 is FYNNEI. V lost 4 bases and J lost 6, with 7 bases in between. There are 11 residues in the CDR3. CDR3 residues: CASSGEGEQYF. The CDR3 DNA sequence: TGTGCCAGCAGTGGTGAGGGCGAGCAGTACTTC.

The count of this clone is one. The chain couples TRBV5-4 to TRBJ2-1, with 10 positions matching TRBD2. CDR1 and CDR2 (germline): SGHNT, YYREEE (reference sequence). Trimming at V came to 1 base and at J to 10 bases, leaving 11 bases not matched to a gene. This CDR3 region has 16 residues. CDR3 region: CASSLSRASGSWEQFF. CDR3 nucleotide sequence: TGTGCCAGCAGCTTGAGTCGAGCTAGCGGGAGTTGGGAGCAGTTCTTC. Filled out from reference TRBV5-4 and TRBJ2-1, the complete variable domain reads ETGVTQSPTHLIKTRGQQVTLRCSSQSGHNTVSWYQQALGQGPQFIFQYYREEENGRGNFPPRFSGLQFPNYSSELNVNALELDDSALYLCASSLSRASGSWEQFFGPGTRLTVL.

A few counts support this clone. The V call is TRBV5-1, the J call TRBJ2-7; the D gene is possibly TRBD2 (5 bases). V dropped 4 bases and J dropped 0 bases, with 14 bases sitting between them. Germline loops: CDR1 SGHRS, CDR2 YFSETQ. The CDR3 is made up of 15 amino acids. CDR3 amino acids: CASSPEGGGSYEQYF. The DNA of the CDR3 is TGCGCCAGCAGCCCCGAGGGTGGCGGCTCCTACGAGCAGTACTTC.

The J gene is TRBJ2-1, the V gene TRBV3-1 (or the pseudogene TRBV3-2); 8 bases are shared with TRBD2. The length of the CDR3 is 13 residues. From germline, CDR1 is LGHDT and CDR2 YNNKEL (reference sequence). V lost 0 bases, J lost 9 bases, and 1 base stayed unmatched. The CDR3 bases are TGTGCCAGCAGCCAAGACGGGGGGGCTGAGCAGTTCTTC. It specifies CASSQDGGAEQFF.

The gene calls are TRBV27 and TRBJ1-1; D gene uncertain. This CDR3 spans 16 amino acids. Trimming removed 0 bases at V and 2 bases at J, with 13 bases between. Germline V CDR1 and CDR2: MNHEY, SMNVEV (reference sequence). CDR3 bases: TGTGCCAGCAGTTTATCAATCGGCGACACAAACACTGAAGCTTTCTTT. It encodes CASSLSIGDTNTEAFF.